This T cell receptor (beta chain) was documented in a study of blood T cell repertoires in COVID-19. Study-wide context: From the United States, Italy and Spain came samples of acute and convalescent COVID-19. The cDNA or gDNA used as material had been derived from T cells, B-cell-depleted T cells, or PBMCs.

In the authors' methods: How many nucleated cells were present was estimated from reference gene primer amplification. Clones were sequenced by immunoSEQ multiplex PCR, and TCRdb holds only the in-frame ones, with some missing. Clone size and V and J calls were adopted from that table, with D and trimming inferred from the DNA. This table has hundreds of thousands of clones, about 90% appearing once. Germline lookup yields CDR1 LNHNV and CDR2 YYDKDF (reference sequence). This CDR3 region has 14 residues. The trim removed 9 bases at V and 5 bases at J, leaving 10 bases unmatched. This clone appeared a single time.

Material for sequencing was peripheral blood. This sequence joins TRBV15 and TRBJ2-3; 8 bases agree with TRBD2. The source is a woman aged 18-29 years who had recovered from COVID-19. CDR3 DNA: TGTGCCACGGCGACTAGCGAGTGGGGAGATACGCAGTATTTT. Translated, it gives CATATSEWGDTQYF.